This note documents a single T cell receptor (beta chain) sequence. This clonotype was picked up a small number of times. What this receptor recognizes is not known. No base-level quality is on record; no much larger clone is a single base apart. From the cysteine up to the phenylalanine, the CDR3 has a length of 16 residues. The kept DNA is CDR3 alone, 48 bases in frame from the first base. The germline V gene sets CDR1 to MNHEY and CDR2 to SVGEGT. After removal of 6 bases from V and 2 bases from J, the junction retains 9 bases not matched to a gene. The data stem from a study listed by TCRdb under 2016. The library was made by RT-PCR. TCRdb lists the instrument as Illumina MiSeq. Clones were called with MiXCR by TCRdb after fastp trimmed the public reads at Q25, and only in-frame beta chains were retained. When rows share a CDR3 protein, they turn into one entry using the most common DNA and genes. The sample table shows hundreds of thousands of distinct CDR3 sequences, and 14% are seen once. 3.6% of the sample belongs to the ten largest clones.

The TCR originated in a female donor in good health, serving as a healthy control. The sequence links TRBV6-2 or TRBV6-3 to TRBJ1-4, and 7 junction bases match TRBD1. The sample taken for sequencing was memory CD4+ T cells from blood. The DNA is as follows: TGTGCCAGCAGACTTCCGACAGGGTCGACTAATGAAAAACTGTTTTTT. This codes for CASRLPTGSTNEKLFF.